What follows describes a single TCR beta chain. V was pared by 8 bases and J by 1 base, with 5 bases between. The germline V gene has CDR1 SGHTA and CDR2 FQGNSA. This CDR3 contains 11 residues. The sample originates from a study of blood T cells in healthy people across ages. The second PCR ran about 6 to 11 cycles with a sample-barcoded 5' primer and J-beta primers. In TCRdb, the 5' RACE reads were re-called with MiXCR into one record per CDR3 protein. The table records roughly 1,000,000 distinct CDR3 sequences, around 27% of them present only once. Another study also made use of these data, one on T cells of mothers and their children. From that study: Sequencing returned over 8 million TCR beta CDR3 reads per mother and around 3 million per child.

The sequence was obtained from a girl aged 2-10 years in good health. The source material was blood. V and J are TRBV7-2 and TRBJ2-5; D is uncertain. In DNA, the CDR3 is TGTGCCAGCGCAACCCAAGAGACCCAGTACTTC. It yields the protein CASATQETQYF. Drawing the rest from reference TRBV7-2 and TRBJ2-5, the complete variable domain is GAGVSQSPSNKVTEKGKDVELRCDPISGHTALYWYRQSLGQGLEFLIYFQGNSAPDKSGLPSDRFSAERTGGSVSTLTIQRTQQEDSAVYLCASATQETQYFGPGTRLLVL.